These T cell receptor beta chains were read from a single sample in a study of OX40 agonist ivuxolimab in advanced cancers. Clones were sequenced by immunoSEQ multiplex PCR, and TCRdb holds only the in-frame ones, with some missing. The table includes approximately 70,000 clones, 80% to 95% detected once. The sample was CD4+ or CD8+ T cells sorted from blood, taken in a trial of the OX40 agonist ivuxolimab. These receptors were taken from an adult with an advanced solid tumor such as melanoma, head and neck, liver or kidney cancer. Each CDR3 is given with its conserved first and last residue. Each record gives: clone size, J gene, CDR3 length, V gene, D gene, CDR3 protein, CDR3 DNA. The D gene is left open where the match is weak. Clone size is given for some rows only: seen once, a few or many times, or a class if the clone is expanded.

- | TRBJ1-1 | 17 | TRBV7-2 | - | CASSPLIGSGQNTEAFF | TGTGCCAGCAGCCCACTAATCGGGTCCGGCCAGAACACTGAAGCTTTCTTT
- | TRBJ2-6 | 16 | TRBV28 | - | CASSSPVISGANVLTF | TGTGCCAGCAGTTCCCCGGTGATTTCTGGGGCCAACGTCCTGACTTTC
- | TRBJ2-5 | 14 | TRBV6-4 | - | CASSDSPGTETQYF | TGTGCCAGCAGTGACTCCCCAGGGACAGAGACCCAGTACTTC
- | TRBJ1-2 | 13 | TRBV5-6 | TRBD1 | CASSPPTGTAYTF | TGTGCCAGCAGCCCCCCGACAGGGACAGCCTACACCTTC
- | TRBJ2-1 | 11 | TRBV29-1 | - | CSVDGRNEQFF | TGCAGCGTTGATGGTAGAAATGAGCAGTTCTTC
- | TRBJ2-2 | 15 | TRBV11-2 | - | CASSLEPVGTGELFF | TGTGCCAGCAGCTTAGAACCGGTGGGGACCGGGGAGCTGTTTTTT
once | TRBJ2-7 | 14 | TRBV6-5 | - | CASRRGQSLYEQYF | TGTGCCAGCAGGCGGGGGCAGTCCCTCTACGAGCAGTACTTC
- | TRBJ2-3 | 13 | TRBV29-1 | TRBD2 | CSVDGRGSDTQYF | TGCAGCGTTGACGGGAGGGGTTCAGATACGCAGTATTTT
- | TRBJ1-5 | 14 | TRBV10-3 | - | CAISDAGNNQPQHF | TGTGCCATCAGTGATGCAGGGAACAATCAGCCCCAGCATTTT
- | TRBJ2-5 | 14 | TRBV30 | - | CAWRRSSDQETQYF | TGTGCCTGGAGAAGGAGCAGTGACCAAGAGACCCAGTACTTC
- | TRBJ2-7 | 12 | TRBV2 | - | CASQGAEYEQYF | TGTGCCAGTCAGGGAGCAGAGTACGAGCAGTACTTC
- | TRBJ2-2 | 13 | TRBV14 | - | CASSQVLGGELFF | TGTGCCAGCAGCCAAGTGTTGGGGGGGGAGCTGTTTTTT
once | TRBJ2-7 | 12 | TRBV28 | - | CASSSSKSEQYF | TGTGCCAGCAGTTCCAGTAAAAGCGAGCAGTACTTC
once | TRBJ1-1 | 15 | TRBV4-2 | - | CASSQRGVGPTEAFF | TGTGCCAGCAGCCAGCGGGGGGTCGGTCCCACTGAAGCTTTCTTT
- | TRBJ2-5 | 15 | TRBV2 | TRBD2 | CASSALAGGGETQYF | TGTGCCAGCAGTGCTCTAGCGGGAGGGGGAGAGACCCAGTACTTC
- | TRBJ1-4 | 13 | TRBV30 | TRBD1 | CAWRTGGQEKLFF | TGTGCCTGGAGAACAGGGGGTCAAGAAAAACTGTTTTTT
- | TRBJ2-6 | 12 | TRBV28 | - | CASRLGANVLTF | TGTGCCAGCCGCCTCGGGGCCAACGTCCTGACTTTC
- | TRBJ2-1 | 9 | TRBV12-1 | - | CASSFPPFF | TGTGCCAGCAGCTTTCCTCCGTTCTTC
- | TRBJ2-5 | 14 | TRBV7-9 | TRBD2 | CASSRSGGEETQYF | TGTGCCAGCAGCCGTAGCGGGGGGGAAGAGACCCAGTACTTC
once | TRBJ1-1 | 13 | TRBV29-1 | - | CSVGDARDTEAFF | TGCAGCGTTGGGGACGCCAGGGACACTGAAGCTTTCTTT
- | TRBJ2-3 | 13 | TRBV7-7 | - | CASSLERLDTQYF | TGTGCTAGCAGCTTAGAGAGATTAGATACGCAGTATTTT
once | TRBJ1-1 | 12 | TRBV18 | - | CASSPREVEAFF | TGTGCCAGCTCACCACGCGAGGTTGAAGCTTTCTTT
- | TRBJ1-1 | 14 | TRBV28 | - | CASRARQLYTEAFF | TGTGCCAGCAGGGCCCGACAGCTATACACTGAAGCTTTCTTT
- | TRBJ2-5 | 11 | TRBV30 | - | CAWSLEETQYF | TGTGCCTGGAGTTTGGAGGAGACCCAGTACTTC
- | TRBJ2-1 | 14 | TRBV7-3 | - | CASSQEVGVFEQFF | TGTGCCAGCAGTCAAGAGGTTGGGGTATTTGAGCAGTTCTTC
- | TRBJ2-7 | 13 | TRBV30 | TRBD1 | CAWSPGGKNEQYF | TGTGCCTGGTCGCCAGGGGGCAAAAACGAGCAGTACTTC
once | TRBJ1-1 | 13 | TRBV2 | - | CASSDREDTEAFF | TGTGCCAGCAGTGACAGGGAGGACACTGAAGCTTTCTTT
- | TRBJ2-2 | 17 | TRBV28 | - | CASSTLSGETNTGELFF | TGTGCCAGCAGTACTCTAAGTGGGGAAACGAACACCGGGGAGCTGTTTTTT
- | TRBJ2-7 | 12 | TRBV10-3 | - | CAISETSYEQYF | TGTGCCATCAGTGAGACTTCCTACGAGCAGTACTTC
- | TRBJ2-5 | 21 | TRBV4-3 | TRBD1 | CASSQATGTGDIREAQETQYF | TGCGCCAGCAGCCAGGCTACCGGGACAGGGGATATCCGGGAGGCACAAGAGACCCAGTACTTC
once | TRBJ2-2 | 14 | TRBV7-2 | TRBD1 | CASNQQGAGGELFF | TGTGCCAGCAACCAACAGGGGGCGGGCGGGGAGCTGTTTTTT
- | TRBJ1-4 | 16 | TRBV27 | - | CASSPRREIGIEKLFF | TGTGCCAGCAGTCCGCGGAGGGAGATAGGCATTGAAAAACTGTTTTTT
- | TRBJ2-3 | 15 | TRBV27 | - | CASSHTPIGTDTQYF | TGTGCCAGCAGTCACACCCCCATTGGCACAGATACGCAGTATTTT